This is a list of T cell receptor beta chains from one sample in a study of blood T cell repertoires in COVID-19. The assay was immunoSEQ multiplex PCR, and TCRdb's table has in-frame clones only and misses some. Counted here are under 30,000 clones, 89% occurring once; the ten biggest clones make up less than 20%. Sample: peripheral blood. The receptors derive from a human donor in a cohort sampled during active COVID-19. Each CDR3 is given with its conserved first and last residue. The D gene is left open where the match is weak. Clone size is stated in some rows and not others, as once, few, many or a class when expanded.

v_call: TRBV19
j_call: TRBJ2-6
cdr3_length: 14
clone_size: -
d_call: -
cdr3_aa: CASSTGPGANVLTF
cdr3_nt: TGTGCCAGTAGTACTGGGCCTGGGGCCAACGTCCTGACTTTC

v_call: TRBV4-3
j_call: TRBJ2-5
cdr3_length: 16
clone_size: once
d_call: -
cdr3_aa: CASSQDMRGQGETQYF
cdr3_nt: TGCGCCAGCAGCCAAGATATGCGGGGCCAGGGAGAGACCCAGTACTTC

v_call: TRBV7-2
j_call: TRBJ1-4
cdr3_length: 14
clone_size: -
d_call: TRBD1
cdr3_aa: CASSPDRGSEKLFF
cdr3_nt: TGTGCCAGCAGCCCGGACAGGGGTAGTGAAAAACTGTTTTTT

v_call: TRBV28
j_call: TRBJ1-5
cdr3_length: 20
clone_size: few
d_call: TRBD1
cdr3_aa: CASSLYGTGYSGGSNQPQHF
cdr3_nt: TGTGCCAGCAGTTTATACGGGACAGGGTATTCAGGTGGGAGCAATCAGCCCCAGCATTTT

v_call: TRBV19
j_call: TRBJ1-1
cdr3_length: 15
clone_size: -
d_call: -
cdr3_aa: CASSARQLMNTEAFF
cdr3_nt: TGTGCCAGTAGTGCCCGACAGCTTATGAACACTGAAGCTTTCTTT

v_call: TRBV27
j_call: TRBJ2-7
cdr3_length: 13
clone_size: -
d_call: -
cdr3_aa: CASSLTSSYEQYF
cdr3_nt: TGTGCCAGCAGTTTAACCAGCTCCTACGAGCAGTACTTC

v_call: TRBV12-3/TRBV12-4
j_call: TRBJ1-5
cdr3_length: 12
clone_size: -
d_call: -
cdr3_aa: CASSPSVQPQHF
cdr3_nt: TGTGCCAGCAGTCCCTCAGTGCAGCCCCAGCATTTT

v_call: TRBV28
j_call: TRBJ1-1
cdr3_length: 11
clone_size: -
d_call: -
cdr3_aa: CASSLRQEAFF
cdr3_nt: TGTGCCAGCAGCCTCAGACAGGAAGCTTTCTTT

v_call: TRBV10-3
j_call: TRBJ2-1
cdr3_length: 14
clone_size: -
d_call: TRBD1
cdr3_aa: CAISGQGNHNEQFF
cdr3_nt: TGTGCCATCAGTGGACAGGGGAACCACAATGAGCAGTTCTTC

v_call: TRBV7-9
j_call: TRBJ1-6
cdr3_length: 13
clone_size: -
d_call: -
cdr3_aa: CASSGTGNSPLHF
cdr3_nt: TGTGCCAGCAGCGGTACAGGGAATTCACCCCTCCACTTT

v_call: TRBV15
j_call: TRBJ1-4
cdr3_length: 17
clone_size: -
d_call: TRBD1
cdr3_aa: CATSKPDRGQTNEKLFF
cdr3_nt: TGTGCCACCAGCAAACCGGACAGGGGGCAAACTAATGAAAAACTGTTTTTT

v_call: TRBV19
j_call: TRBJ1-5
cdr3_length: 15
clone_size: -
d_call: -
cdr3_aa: CASSIDIISNQPQHF
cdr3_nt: TGTGCCAGTAGTATAGACATCATTAGCAATCAGCCCCAGCATTTT

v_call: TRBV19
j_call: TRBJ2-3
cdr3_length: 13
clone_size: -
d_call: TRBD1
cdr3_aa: CASGDRVTDTQYF
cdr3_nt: TGTGCCTCCGGGGACAGGGTCACAGATACGCAGTATTTT

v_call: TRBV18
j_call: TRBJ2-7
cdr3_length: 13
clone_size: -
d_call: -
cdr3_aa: CASSPDSFYEQYF
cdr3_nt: TGTGCCAGCTCACCAGACAGTTTCTACGAGCAGTACTTC

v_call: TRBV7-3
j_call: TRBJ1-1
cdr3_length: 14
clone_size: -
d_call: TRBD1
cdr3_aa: CASSQGGDRTEAFF
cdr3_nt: TGTGCCAGCAGCCAAGGGGGCGATCGGACTGAAGCTTTCTTT

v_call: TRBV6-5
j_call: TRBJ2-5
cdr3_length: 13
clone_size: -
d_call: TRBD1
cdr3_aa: CASSDRVGETQYF
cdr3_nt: TGTGCCAGCAGCGACAGGGTGGGGGAGACCCAGTACTTC

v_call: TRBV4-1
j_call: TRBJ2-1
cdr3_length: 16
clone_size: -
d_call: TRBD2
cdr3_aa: CASSQAGTRGDNEQFF
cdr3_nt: TGCGCCAGCAGCCAGGCCGGGACTAGAGGAGACAATGAGCAGTTCTTC

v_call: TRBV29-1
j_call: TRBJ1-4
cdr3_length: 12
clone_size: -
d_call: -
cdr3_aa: CSVGGFNEKLFF
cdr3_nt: TGCAGCGTTGGAGGCTTTAATGAAAAACTGTTTTTT

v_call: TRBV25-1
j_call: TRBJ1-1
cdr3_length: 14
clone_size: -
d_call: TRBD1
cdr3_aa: CASRETGIRNEAFF
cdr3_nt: TGTGCCAGCAGAGAGACAGGGATCAGGAATGAAGCTTTCTTT

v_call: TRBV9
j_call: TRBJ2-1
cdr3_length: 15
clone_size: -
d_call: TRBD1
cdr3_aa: CASSVVQGSLGEQFF
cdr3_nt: TGTGCCAGCAGCGTAGTACAGGGGTCCCTTGGTGAGCAGTTCTTC

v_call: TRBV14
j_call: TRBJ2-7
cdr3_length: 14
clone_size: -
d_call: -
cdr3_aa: CASSQDLQGGEQYF
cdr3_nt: TGTGCCAGCAGCCAAGATCTCCAGGGCGGCGAGCAGTACTTC

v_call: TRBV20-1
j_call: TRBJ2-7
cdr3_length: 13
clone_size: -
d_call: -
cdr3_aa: CSASGRGRYEQYF
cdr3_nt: TGCAGTGCTAGTGGCAGGGGCAGGTACGAGCAGTACTTC

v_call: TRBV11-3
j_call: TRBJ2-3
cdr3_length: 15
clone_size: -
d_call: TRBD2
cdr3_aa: CASSFGGRAADTQYF
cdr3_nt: TGTGCCAGCAGCTTTGGCGGGAGGGCGGCAGATACGCAGTATTTT

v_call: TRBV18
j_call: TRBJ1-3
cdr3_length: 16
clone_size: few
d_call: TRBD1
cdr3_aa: CASSPGTVRSGNTIYF
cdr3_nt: TGTGCCAGCTCACCAGGGACAGTCCGCTCTGGAAACACCATATATTTT

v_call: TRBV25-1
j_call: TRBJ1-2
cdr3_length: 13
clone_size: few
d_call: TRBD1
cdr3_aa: CASSRGLNYGYTF
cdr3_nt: TGTGCCAGCAGCAGGGGGCTCAACTATGGCTACACCTTC

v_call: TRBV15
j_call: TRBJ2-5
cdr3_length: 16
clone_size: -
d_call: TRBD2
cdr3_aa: CATSFRTSGGGGTQYF
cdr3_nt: TGTGCCACCAGCTTCCGGACTAGCGGAGGGGGGGGGACCCAGTACTTC

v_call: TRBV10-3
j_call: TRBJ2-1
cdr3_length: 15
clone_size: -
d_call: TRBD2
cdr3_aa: CAISWDGTSVNEQFF
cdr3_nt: TGTGCCATCAGTTGGGACGGGACTAGCGTAAATGAGCAGTTCTTC

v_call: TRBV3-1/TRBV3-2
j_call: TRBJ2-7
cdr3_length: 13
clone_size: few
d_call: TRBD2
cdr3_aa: CASSQVGREGQYF
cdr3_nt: TGTGCCAGCAGCCAAGTCGGGCGGGAGGGGCAGTACTTC

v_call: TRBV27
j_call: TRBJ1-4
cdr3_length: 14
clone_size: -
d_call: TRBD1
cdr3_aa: CASRLTGGGEKLFF
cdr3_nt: TGTGCCAGCCGCCTAACAGGGGGCGGTGAAAAACTGTTTTTT

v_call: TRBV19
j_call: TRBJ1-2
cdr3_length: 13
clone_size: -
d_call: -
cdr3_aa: CASSAAALYGYTF
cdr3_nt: TGTGCCAGTAGCGCGGCAGCCCTCTATGGCTACACCTTC

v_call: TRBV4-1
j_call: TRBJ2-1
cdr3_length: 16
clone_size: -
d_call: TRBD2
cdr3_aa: CASSQVSSGSLNEQFF
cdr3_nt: TGCGCCAGCAGCCAAGTATCGAGCGGGAGCCTCAATGAGCAGTTCTTC

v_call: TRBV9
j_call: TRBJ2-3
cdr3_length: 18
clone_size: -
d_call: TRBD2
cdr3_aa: CASSVAPSGILNTDTQYF
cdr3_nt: TGTGCCAGCAGCGTAGCTCCTAGCGGGATATTAAACACAGATACGCAGTATTTT

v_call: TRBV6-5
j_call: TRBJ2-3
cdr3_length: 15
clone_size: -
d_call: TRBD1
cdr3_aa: CASRFHEGATDTQYF
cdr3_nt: TGTGCCAGCAGATTCCACGAGGGGGCAACAGATACGCAGTATTTT

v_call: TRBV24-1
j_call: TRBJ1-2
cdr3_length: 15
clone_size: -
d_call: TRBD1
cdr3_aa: CATSPNLGQGNGYTF
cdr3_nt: TGTGCCACCAGTCCTAATCTTGGACAGGGAAATGGCTACACCTTC

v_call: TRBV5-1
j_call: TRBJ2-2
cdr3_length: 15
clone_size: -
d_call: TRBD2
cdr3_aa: CASGLAGGKTGELFF
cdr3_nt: TGCGCCAGCGGACTAGCGGGGGGAAAGACCGGGGAGCTGTTTTTT

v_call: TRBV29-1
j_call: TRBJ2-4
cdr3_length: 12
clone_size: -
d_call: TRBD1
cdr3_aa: CRLQGAASGDNF
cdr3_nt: TGCAGACTACAGGGGGCGGCTAGCGGAGACAACTTC

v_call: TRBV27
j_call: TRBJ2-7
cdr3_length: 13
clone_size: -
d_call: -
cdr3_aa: CASRNADSYEQYF
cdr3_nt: TGTGCCAGCAGGAATGCGGACAGTTACGAGCAGTACTTC

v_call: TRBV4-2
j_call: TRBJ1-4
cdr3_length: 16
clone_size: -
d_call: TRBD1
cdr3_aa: CASSPPDRGQDEKLFF
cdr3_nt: TGTGCCAGCAGCCCGCCGGACAGGGGGCAGGATGAAAAACTGTTTTTT

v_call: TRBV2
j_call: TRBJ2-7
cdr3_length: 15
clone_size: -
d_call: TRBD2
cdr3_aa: CASSKGLAGGYEQYF
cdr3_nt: TGTGCCAGCAGCAAGGGACTAGCGGGAGGCTACGAGCAGTACTTC

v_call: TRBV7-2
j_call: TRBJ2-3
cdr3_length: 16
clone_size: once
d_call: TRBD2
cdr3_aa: CASRTGLAGGTDTQYF
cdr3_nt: TGTGCCAGCAGAACAGGACTAGCGGGGGGCACAGATACGCAGTATTTT

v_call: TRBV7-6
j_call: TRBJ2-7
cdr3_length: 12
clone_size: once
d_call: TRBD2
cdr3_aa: CASSTREGEQYF
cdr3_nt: TGTGCCAGCAGCACCAGGGAGGGCGAGCAGTACTTC

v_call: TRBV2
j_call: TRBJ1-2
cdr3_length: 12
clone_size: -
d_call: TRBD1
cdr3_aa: CASSAGGYGYTF
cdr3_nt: TGTGCCAGCAGTGCAGGGGGATATGGCTACACCTTC

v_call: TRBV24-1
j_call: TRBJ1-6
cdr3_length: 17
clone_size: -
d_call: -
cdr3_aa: CATTAGELVSYNSPLHF
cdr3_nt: TGTGCCACCACGGCAGGGGAACTGGTATCCTATAATTCACCCCTCCACTTT

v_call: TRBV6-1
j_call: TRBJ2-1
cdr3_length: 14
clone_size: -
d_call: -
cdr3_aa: CASSDWPSSNEQFF
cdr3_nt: TGTGCCAGCAGTGATTGGCCCTCTTCCAATGAGCAGTTCTTC

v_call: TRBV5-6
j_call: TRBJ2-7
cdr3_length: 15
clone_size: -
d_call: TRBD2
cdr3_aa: CASSLSGTSTYEQYF
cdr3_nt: TGTGCCAGCAGCTTAAGCGGGACTTCGACCTACGAGCAGTACTTC

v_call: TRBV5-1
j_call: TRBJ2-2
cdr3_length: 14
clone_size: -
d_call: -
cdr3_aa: CASRAGASTGELFF
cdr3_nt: TGCGCCAGCAGGGCAGGGGCGAGCACCGGGGAGCTGTTTTTT

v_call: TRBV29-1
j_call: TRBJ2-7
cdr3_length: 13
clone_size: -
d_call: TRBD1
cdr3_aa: CSASDRPPYEQYF
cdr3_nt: TGCAGCGCCTCGGACAGGCCTCCCTACGAGCAGTACTTC

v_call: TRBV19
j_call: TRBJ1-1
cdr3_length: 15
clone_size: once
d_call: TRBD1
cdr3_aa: CASSSDRASDTEAFF
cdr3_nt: TGTGCCAGTAGTTCGGACAGGGCTTCGGACACTGAAGCTTTCTTT

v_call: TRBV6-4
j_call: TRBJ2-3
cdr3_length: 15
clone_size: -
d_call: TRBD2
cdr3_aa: CASSELAGGPDTQYF
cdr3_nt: TGTGCCAGCAGTGAATTAGCGGGAGGGCCAGATACGCAGTATTTT

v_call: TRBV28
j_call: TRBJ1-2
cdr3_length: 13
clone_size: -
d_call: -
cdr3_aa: CAASGGILYGYTF
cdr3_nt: TGTGCCGCCTCCGGCGGAATCCTCTATGGCTACACCTTC

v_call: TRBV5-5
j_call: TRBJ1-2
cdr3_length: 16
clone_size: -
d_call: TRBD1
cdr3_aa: CASSFAQGSANYGYTF
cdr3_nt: TGTGCCAGCAGCTTTGCACAGGGGAGCGCTAACTATGGCTACACCTTC

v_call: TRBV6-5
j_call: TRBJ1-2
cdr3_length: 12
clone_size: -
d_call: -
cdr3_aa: CAITDRSGGYTF
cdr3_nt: TGTGCCATCACCGACAGGTCCGGGGGCTACACCTTC

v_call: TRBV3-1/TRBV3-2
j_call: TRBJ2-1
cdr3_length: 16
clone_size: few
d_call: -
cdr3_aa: CASSRSGTYTYNEQFF
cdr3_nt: TGTGCCAGCAGCCGCTCCGGGACATATACCTACAATGAGCAGTTCTTC

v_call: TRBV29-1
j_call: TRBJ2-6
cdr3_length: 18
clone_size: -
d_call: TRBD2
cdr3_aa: CSVEGLAGKGSGANVLTF
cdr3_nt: TGCAGCGTTGAGGGACTAGCGGGAAAGGGCTCTGGGGCCAACGTCCTGACTTTC

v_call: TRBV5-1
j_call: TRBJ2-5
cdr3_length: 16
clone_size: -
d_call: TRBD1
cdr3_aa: CASSRGQGLGGETQYF
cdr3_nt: TGCGCCAGCAGCAGAGGACAGGGCCTGGGCGGAGAGACCCAGTACTTC